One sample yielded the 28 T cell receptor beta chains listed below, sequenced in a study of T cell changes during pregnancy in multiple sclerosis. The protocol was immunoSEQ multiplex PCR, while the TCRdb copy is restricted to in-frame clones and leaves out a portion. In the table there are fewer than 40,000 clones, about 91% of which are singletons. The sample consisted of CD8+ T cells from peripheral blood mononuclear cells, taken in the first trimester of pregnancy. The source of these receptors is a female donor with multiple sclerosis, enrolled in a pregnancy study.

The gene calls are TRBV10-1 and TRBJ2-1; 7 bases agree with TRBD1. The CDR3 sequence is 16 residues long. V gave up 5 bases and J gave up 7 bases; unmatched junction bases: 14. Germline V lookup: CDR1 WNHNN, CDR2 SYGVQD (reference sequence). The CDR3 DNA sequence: TGCGCCAGCAGTACCCCCCACGAGACAGGGTGTAATGAGCAGTTCTTC. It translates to CASSTPHETGCNEQFF.

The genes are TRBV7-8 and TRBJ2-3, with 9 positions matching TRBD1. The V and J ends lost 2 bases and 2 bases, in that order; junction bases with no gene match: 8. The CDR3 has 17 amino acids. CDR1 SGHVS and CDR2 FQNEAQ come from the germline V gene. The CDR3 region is CASSLTSGTGITDTQYF. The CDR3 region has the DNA TGTGCCAGCAGCTTAACCTCCGGGACAGGGATCACAGATACGCAGTATTTT.

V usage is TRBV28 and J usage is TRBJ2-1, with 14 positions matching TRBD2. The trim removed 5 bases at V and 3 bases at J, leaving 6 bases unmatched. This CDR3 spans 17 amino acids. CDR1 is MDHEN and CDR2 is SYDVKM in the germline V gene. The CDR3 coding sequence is TGTGCCAGCAGTGCCCCGGGACTAGCGGGGGTCTACAATGAGCAGTTCTTC. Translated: CASSAPGLAGVYNEQFF.

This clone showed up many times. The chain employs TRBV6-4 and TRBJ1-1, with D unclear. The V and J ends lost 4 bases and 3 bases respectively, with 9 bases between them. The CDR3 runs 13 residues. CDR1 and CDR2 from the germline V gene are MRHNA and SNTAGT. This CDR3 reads CASSAMEDTEAFF. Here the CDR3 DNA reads TGTGCCAGCAGTGCCATGGAGGACACTGAAGCTTTCTTT.

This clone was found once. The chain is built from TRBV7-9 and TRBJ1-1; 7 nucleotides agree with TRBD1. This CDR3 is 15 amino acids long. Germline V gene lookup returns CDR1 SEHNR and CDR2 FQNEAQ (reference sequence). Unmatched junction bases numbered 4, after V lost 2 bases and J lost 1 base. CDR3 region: CASSLSGQKNTEAFF. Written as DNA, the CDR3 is TGTGCCAGCAGCTTATCGGGACAGAAGAACACTGAAGCTTTCTTT. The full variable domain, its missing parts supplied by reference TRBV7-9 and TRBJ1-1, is DTGVSQNPRHKITKRGQNVTFRCDPISEHNRLYWYRQTLGQGPEFLTYFQNEAQLEKSRLLSDRFSAERPKGSFSTLEIQRTEQGDSAMYLCASSLSGQKNTEAFFGQGTRLTVV.

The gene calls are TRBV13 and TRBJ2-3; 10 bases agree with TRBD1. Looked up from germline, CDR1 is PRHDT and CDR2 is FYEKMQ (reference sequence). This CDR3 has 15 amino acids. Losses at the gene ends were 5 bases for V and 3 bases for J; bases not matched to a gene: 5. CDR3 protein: CASSDGDRGTDTQYF. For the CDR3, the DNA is TGTGCCAGCAGCGACGGGGACAGGGGAACAGATACGCAGTATTTT.

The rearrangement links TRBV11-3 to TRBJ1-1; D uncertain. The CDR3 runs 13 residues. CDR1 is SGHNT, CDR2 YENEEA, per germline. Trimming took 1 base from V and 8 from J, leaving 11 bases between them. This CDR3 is CASSLVLTREAFF. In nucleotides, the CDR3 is TGTGCCAGCAGCTTAGTCTTAACCCGGGAAGCTTTCTTT.

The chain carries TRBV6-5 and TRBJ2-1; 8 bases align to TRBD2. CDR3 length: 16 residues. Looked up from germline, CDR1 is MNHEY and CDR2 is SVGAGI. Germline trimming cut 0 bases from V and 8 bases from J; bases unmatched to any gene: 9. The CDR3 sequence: CASSYSTGTRVHEQFF. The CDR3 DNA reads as TGTGCCAGCAGTTACTCGACCGGGACTAGGGTACATGAGCAGTTCTTC.

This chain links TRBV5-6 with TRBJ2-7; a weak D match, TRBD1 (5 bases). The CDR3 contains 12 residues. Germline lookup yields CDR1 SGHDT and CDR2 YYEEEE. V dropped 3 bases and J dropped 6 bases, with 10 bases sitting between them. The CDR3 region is CASSYDRLEQYF. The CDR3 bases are TGTGCCAGCAGCTATGACAGACTCGAGCAGTACTTC.

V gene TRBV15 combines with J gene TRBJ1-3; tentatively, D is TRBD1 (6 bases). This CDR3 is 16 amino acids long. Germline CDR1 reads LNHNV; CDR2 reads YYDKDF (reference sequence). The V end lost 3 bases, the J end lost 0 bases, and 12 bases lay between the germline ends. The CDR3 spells CATSSKLGGSGNTIYF. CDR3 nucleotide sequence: TGTGCCACCAGCAGCAAACTAGGGGGCTCTGGAAACACCATATATTTT. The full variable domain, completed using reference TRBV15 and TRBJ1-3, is DAMVIQNPRYQVTQFGKPVTLSCSQTLNHNVMYWYQQKSSQAPKLLFHYYDKDFNNEADTPDNFQSRRPNTSFCFLDIRSPGLGDTAMYLCATSSKLGGSGNTIYFGEGSWLTVV.

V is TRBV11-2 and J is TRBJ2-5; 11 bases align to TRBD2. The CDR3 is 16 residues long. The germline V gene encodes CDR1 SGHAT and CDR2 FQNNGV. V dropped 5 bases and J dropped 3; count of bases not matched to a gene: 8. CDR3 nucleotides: TGTGCCAGCAGCCCAGCGACTAGCGGGGTCGAAGAGACCCAGTACTTC. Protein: CASSPATSGVEETQYF.

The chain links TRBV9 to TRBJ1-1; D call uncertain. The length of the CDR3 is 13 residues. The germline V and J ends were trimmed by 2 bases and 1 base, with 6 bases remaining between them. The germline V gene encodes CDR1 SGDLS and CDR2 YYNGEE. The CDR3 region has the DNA TGTGCCAGCAGCGTTACGGGGAACACTGAAGCTTTCTTT. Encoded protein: CASSVTGNTEAFF.

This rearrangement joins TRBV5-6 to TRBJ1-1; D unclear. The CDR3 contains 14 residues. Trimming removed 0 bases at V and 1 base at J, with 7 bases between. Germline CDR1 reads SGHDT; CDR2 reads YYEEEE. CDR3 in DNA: TGTGCCAGCAGCTTGGGGCTGCCGAACACTGAAGCTTTCTTT. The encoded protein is CASSLGLPNTEAFF.

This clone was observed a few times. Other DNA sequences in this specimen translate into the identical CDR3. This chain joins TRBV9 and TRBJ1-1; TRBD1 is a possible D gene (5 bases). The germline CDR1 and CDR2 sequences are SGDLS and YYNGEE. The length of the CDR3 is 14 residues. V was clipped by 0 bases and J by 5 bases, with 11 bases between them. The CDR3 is CASSVARGGTEAFF. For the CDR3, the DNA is TGTGCCAGCAGCGTAGCGAGGGGAGGGACTGAAGCTTTCTTT.

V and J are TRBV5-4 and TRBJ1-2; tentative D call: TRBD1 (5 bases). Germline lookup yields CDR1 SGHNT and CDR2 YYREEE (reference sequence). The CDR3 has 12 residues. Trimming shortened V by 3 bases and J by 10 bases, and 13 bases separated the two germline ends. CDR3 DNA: TGTGCCAGCAGCTCTGGGGGGGGTGTCTACACCTTC. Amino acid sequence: CASSSGGGVYTF.

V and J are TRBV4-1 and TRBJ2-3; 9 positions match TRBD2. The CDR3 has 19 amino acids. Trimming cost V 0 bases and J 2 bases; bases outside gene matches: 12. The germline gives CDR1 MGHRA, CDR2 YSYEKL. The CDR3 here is CASSQETDGLAHLTDTQYF. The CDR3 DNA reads TGCGCCAGCAGCCAAGAGACCGATGGACTAGCGCATCTCACAGATACGCAGTATTTT.

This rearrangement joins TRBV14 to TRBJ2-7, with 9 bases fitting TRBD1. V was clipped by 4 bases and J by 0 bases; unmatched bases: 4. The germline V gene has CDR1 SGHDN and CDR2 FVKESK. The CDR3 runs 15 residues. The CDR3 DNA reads TGTGCCAGCAGCCTGGGACAGGGTCCCTCCTACGAGCAGTACTTC. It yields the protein CASSLGQGPSYEQYF. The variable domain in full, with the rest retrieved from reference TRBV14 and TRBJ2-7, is EAGVTQFPSHSVIEKGQTVTLRCDPISGHDNLYWYRRVMGKEIKFLLHFVKESKQDESGMPNNRFLAERTGGTYSTLKVQPAELEDSGVYFCASSLGQGPSYEQYFGPGTRLTVT.

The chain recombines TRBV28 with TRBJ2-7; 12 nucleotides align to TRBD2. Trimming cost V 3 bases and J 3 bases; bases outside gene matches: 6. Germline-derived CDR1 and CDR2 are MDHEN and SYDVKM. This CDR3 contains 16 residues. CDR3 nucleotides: TGTGCCAGCAGTTTCCCCGGACTAGCGGGAAACTACGAGCAGTACTTC. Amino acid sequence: CASSFPGLAGNYEQYF.

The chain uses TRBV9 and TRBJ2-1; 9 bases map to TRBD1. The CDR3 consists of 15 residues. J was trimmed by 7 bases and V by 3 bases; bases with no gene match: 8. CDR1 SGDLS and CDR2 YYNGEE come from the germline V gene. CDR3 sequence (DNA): TGTGCCAGCAGCGCCGAGACAGGGGGAGTGAATGAGCAGTTCTTC. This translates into CASSAETGGVNEQFF.

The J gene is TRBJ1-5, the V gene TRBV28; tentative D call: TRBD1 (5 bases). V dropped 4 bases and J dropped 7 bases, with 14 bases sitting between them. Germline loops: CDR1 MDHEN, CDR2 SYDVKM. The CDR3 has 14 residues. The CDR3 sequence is CASSYRGGAQPQHF. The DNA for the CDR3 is TGTGCCAGCAGTTACCGGGGGGGTGCGCAGCCCCAGCATTTT.

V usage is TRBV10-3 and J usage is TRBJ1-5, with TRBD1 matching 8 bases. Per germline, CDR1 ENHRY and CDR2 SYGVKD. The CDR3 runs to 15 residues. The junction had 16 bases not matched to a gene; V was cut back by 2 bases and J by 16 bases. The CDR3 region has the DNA TGTGCCATCAGTGAGCCTACGACAGGGGCCAGGCCACTTCATTTT. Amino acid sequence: CAISEPTTGARPLHF.

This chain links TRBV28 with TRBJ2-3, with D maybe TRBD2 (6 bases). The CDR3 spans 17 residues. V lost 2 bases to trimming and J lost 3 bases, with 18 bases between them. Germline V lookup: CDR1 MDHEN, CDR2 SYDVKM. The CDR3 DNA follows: TGTGCCAGCAGTTTAATAGCGGAGGATCCTGTAACAGATACGCAGTATTTT. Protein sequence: CASSLIAEDPVTDTQYF.

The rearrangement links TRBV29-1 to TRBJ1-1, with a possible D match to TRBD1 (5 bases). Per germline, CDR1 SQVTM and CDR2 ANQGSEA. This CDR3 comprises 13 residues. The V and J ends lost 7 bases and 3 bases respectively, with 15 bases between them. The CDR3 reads CSADGWGDTEAFF. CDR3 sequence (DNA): TGCAGCGCTGATGGGTGGGGGGACACTGAAGCTTTCTTT.

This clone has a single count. In DNA, the CDR3 is TGTGCCAGCAGAAATGGGGCCGGGACTGAAGCTTTCTTT. It specifies CASRNGAGTEAFF. The chain employs TRBV27 and TRBJ1-1, with D possibly TRBD1 on 5 matching bases. The CDR3 consists of 13 residues. The germline gives CDR1 MNHEY, CDR2 SMNVEV (reference sequence). With 6 bases removed from V and 5 bases from J, the gap between germline ends came to 13 bases.

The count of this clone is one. CDR3 residues: CASSQEGLAETSYF. CDR3 bases: TGTGCCAGCAGCCAAGAGGGACTAGCGGAGACTTCGTATTTT. The rearrangement joins TRBV14 to TRBJ2-3, with 11 bases matching TRBD2. This CDR3 is built from 14 residues. Germline V gene sequence: CDR1 SGHDN, CDR2 FVKESK. V was pared by 0 bases and J by 14 bases, with 7 bases of the junction left unmatched.

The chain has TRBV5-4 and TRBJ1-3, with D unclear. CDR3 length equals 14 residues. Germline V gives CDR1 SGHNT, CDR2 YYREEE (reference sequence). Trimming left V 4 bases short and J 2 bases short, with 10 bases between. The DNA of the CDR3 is TGTGCCAGCAGCAACAGTGAACCTGGAAACACCATATATTTT. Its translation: CASSNSEPGNTIYF.

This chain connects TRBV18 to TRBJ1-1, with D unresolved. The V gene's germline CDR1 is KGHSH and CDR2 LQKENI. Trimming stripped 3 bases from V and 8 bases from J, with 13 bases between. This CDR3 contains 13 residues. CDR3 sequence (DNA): TGTGCCAGCTCACCGGGCTACAGTTTCGAAGCTTTCTTT. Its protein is CASSPGYSFEAFF.

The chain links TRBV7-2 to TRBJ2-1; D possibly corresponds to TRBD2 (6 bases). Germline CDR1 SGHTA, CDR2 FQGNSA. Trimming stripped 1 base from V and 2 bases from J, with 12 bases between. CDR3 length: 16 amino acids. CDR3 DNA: TGTGCCAGCAGCTTAGATGACGCGGGACCCTACAATGAGCAGTTCTTC. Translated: CASSLDDAGPYNEQFF.